This passage covers 30 T cell receptor beta chains from one sample sequenced in a study of cytotoxic CD8 clonotypes in ibrutinib-treated CLL. Assay used: immunoSEQ multiplex PCR; TCRdb lists only in-frame clones, some missing. The sample yields about 70,000 clones, over 75% seen once. The source was PBMCs, collected after 12 months of ibrutinib treatment. These receptors were obtained from a human donor with chronic lymphocytic leukemia.

The rearrangement links TRBV6-1 to TRBJ2-3; 13 nucleotides line up with TRBD2. The V and J ends lost 0 bases and 6 bases, in that order; junction bases with no gene match: 9. This CDR3 spans 18 amino acids. CDR1 and CDR2 (germline): MNHNS, SASEGT. The CDR3: CASSEAWRLAGGGDTQYF. In DNA, the CDR3 is TGTGCCAGCAGTGAAGCGTGGAGACTAGCGGGAGGTGGGGATACGCAGTATTTT.

This clone was observed once. The chain has TRBV7-9 and TRBJ2-5; D may be TRBD2 (6 bases). CDR1 is SEHNR, CDR2 FQNEAQ, per germline (reference sequence). Trimming shortened V by 5 bases and J by 5 bases, and 15 bases separated the two germline ends. The CDR3 contains 14 residues. CDR3 sequence reads: CASSPRLGGETQYF. Written as DNA, the CDR3 is TGTGCCAGCAGCCCGAGACTAGGAGGGGAGACCCAGTACTTC.

The rearrangement links TRBV14 to TRBJ2-7, with D tentatively TRBD1 (6 bases). CDR3 length equals 13 residues. Trimming pared 0 bases from V and 7 bases from J, leaving 10 bases between. Germline V gene data show CDR1 as SGHDN and CDR2 as FVKESK. The CDR3 region has the DNA TGTGCCAGCAGCCAAGACCAACAGGGAGAGCAGTACTTC. As protein: CASSQDQQGEQYF.

The CDR3, as DNA: TGTGCCAGCAGCCAAGATCCGGGGCCGATGAACACTGAAGCTTTCTTT. Translation gives CASSQDPGPMNTEAFF. The V gene is TRBV4-2, the J gene TRBJ1-1, with D maybe TRBD1 (5 bases). Germline CDR1 and CDR2: LGHNA and YNFKEQ. V lost 0 bases and J 0 bases, leaving 11 bases between the germline ends. The CDR3 length is 16 residues.

J is TRBJ2-3 and V is TRBV5-1; D call uncertain. CDR3 length: 11 amino acids. Trimming removed 3 bases from V and 4 bases from J, with 3 bases in between. CDR1 SGHRS and CDR2 YFSETQ come from the germline V gene. The CDR3 loop reads CASSWADTQYF. The DNA of the CDR3 is TGCGCCAGCAGCTGGGCAGATACGCAGTATTTT.

V gene TRBV5-1 combines with J gene TRBJ2-7; 11 positions agree with TRBD1. V shed 2 bases and J 4 bases; nucleotides not matched to a gene: 5. This CDR3 has 15 residues. Germline V gives CDR1 SGHRS, CDR2 YFSETQ. DNA for the CDR3: TGCGCCAGCAGCTTAACTGGACAGGGGGCTTACGAGCAGTACTTC. Amino acids: CASSLTGQGAYEQYF.

The chain employs TRBV6-5 and TRBJ2-7; D not resolved. This CDR3 has 13 amino acids. V was trimmed by 6 bases and J by 6 bases, leaving 15 bases between them. In germline, CDR1 is MNHEY, CDR2 SVGAGI. In DNA form, the CDR3 reads TGTGCCAGCAGCCCCACAACCCGCTCCGAGCAGTACTTC. This gives the protein CASSPTTRSEQYF.

The gene calls are TRBV20-1 and TRBJ1-2; D is unclear. Deletions cut 4 bases from V and 0 bases from J, with 0 bases between. Per germline, CDR1 DFQATT and CDR2 SNEGSKA (reference sequence). The CDR3 runs to 10 residues. The CDR3 coding sequence is TGCAGTGCTACTAACTATGGCTACACCTTC. Translated: CSATNYGYTF.

This clone was seen a handful of times. The gene calls are TRBV6-4 and TRBJ2-1; TRBD2 is a possible D gene (5 bases). The germline gives CDR1 MRHNA, CDR2 SNTAGT. Between the trimmed V and J ends, which lost 2 bases and 8 bases, there was a span of 13 bases. The CDR3 consists of 14 residues. The CDR3 sequence: CASSDSGESDEQFF. CDR3 nucleotide sequence: TGTGCCAGCAGTGACAGTGGGGAGTCGGATGAGCAGTTCTTC.

With regard to this clone: The germline gene is not matched at one end of the junction; a read error may be the cause. V usage is TRBV28 and J usage is TRBJ1-2, with D perhaps matching TRBD1 (5 bases). Germline loops: CDR1 MDHEN, CDR2 SYDVKM. The CDR3 spans 12 residues. The CDR3 protein is CASKIDPGRVNF. The CDR3 region has the DNA TGTGCCAGCAAAATTGACCCGGGACGAGTTAACTTC.

The CDR3 sequence: CASSLPPLAGVSEQYF. The CDR3 nucleotides are TGTGCCAGCAGCCTCCCCCCCTTAGCGGGAGTTTCCGAGCAGTACTTC. J is TRBJ2-7 and V is TRBV5-4, with 9 bases matching TRBD2. The CDR3 extends over 16 amino acids. V shed 4 bases and J 6 bases; nucleotides not matched to a gene: 14. Germline V gene data show CDR1 as SGHNT and CDR2 as YYREEE (reference sequence).

The gene calls are TRBV5-1 and TRBJ2-7, with TRBD1 matching 9 bases. CDR1 is SGHRS, CDR2 YFSETQ, per germline. This CDR3 has 15 amino acids. With 0 bases clipped from V and 4 bases from J, the junction kept 5 bases outside the gene matches. The CDR3 DNA follows: TGCGCCAGCAGCTTGGGACCGGGACAGGGTTACGAGCAGTACTTC. Translation: CASSLGPGQGYEQYF.

The chain carries TRBV27 and TRBJ1-4; 7 bases fit TRBD1. The V and J ends lost 6 bases and 6 bases, in that order; junction bases with no gene match: 13. Germline V gene data show CDR1 as MNHEY and CDR2 as SMNVEV (reference sequence). This CDR3 has 16 amino acids. In DNA form, the CDR3 reads TGTGCCAGCAGCTCGACTCGGACAGGAGGTTATGAAAAACTGTTTTTT. Translated: CASSSTRTGGYEKLFF.

This rearrangement joins TRBV9 to TRBJ2-5; 9 positions agree with TRBD2. Germline trimming cut 5 bases from V and 4 bases from J; bases unmatched to any gene: 12. Germline V CDR1 and CDR2: SGDLS, YYNGEE. The CDR3 extends over 16 amino acids. CDR3 in amino acids: CASSSSAGGWGETQYF. The CDR3 region has the DNA TGTGCCAGCAGTAGTTCAGCGGGAGGTTGGGGAGAGACCCAGTACTTC.

The V and J genes are TRBV4-3 and TRBJ2-7, with D perhaps assigned TRBD1 or TRBD2 (5 bases each). V lost 0 bases to trimming and J lost 0 bases, with 21 bases between them. This CDR3 is built from 19 residues. Germline assignment: CDR1 LGHNA and CDR2 YSLEER. CDR3 loop: CASSQDLPGADTFSYEQYF. The CDR3 DNA sequence: TGCGCCAGCAGCCAAGATCTCCCCGGGGCGGACACCTTCTCCTACGAGCAGTACTTC.

This sequence joins TRBV9 and TRBJ2-3, with D tentatively TRBD1 or TRBD2 (5 bases each). Per germline, CDR1 SGDLS and CDR2 YYNGEE. Trimming removed 0 bases at V and 5 bases at J, with 16 bases between. CDR3 size: 16 residues. Here the CDR3 DNA reads TGTGCCAGCAGCGTAGGGGTTTTGGGGGTTGGAGATACGCAGTATTTT. Its translation is CASSVGVLGVGDTQYF.

The J gene is TRBJ1-3, the V gene TRBV4-1; no reliable D call. Germline CDR1 MGHRA, CDR2 YSYEKL. Trimming took off 0 bases at V and 0 bases at J, with 3 bases between the two ends. The length of the CDR3 is 14 residues. Here the CDR3 reads CASSQERSGNTIYF. Here the CDR3 DNA reads TGCGCCAGCAGCCAAGAGCGCTCTGGAAACACCATATATTTT.

The rearrangement joins TRBV7-3 to TRBJ2-3, with D tentatively TRBD1 (5 bases). V was pared by 8 bases and J by 0 bases, with 15 bases between. The CDR3 has 15 amino acids. Germline V gene lookup returns CDR1 SGHTA and CDR2 FQGTGA. DNA of the CDR3: TGTGCCAGCTCCTTTGGGGCGGCTAGCACAGATACGCAGTATTTT. It translates to CASSFGAASTDTQYF.

Concerning this clone: The CDR3 end shows no conserved phenylalanine or tryptophan, and so a read error is likely. This chain connects TRBV27 to TRBJ1-2; D is uncertain. This CDR3 spans 11 amino acids. The V gene's germline CDR1 is MNHEY and CDR2 SMNVEV (reference sequence). V lost 4 bases and J 2 bases, leaving 2 bases between the germline ends. CDR3 DNA: TGTGCCAGCAGTTCGAACTATGGCTACACCCTC. Protein: CASSSNYGYTL.

The genes are TRBV9 and TRBJ2-1, with 7 bases matching TRBD1. The CDR3 runs 12 residues. Losses at the gene ends were 3 bases for V and 9 bases for J; bases not matched to a gene: 3. Per germline, CDR1 SGDLS and CDR2 YYNGEE. CDR3 loop: CASSETGTEQFF. Written as DNA, the CDR3 is TGTGCCAGCAGCGAGACAGGGACTGAGCAGTTCTTC.

The J gene is TRBJ1-2, the V gene TRBV7-2; TRBD1 is a possible D gene (6 bases). V lost 1 base and J lost 8, with 14 bases in between. Germline CDR1 SGHTA, CDR2 FQGNSA. The CDR3 has 14 amino acids. This CDR3 reads CASSLGNPGQGYTF. Written as DNA, the CDR3 is TGTGCCAGCAGCTTAGGCAACCCGGGACAAGGCTACACCTTC.

The rearrangement uses TRBV7-6 and TRBJ2-7, with 14 bases lining up with TRBD2. The CDR3 runs 18 residues. J lost 9 bases, V lost 1 base, and 14 bases had no gene match. Germline V gene lookup returns CDR1 SGHVS and CDR2 FNYEAQ. The CDR3 DNA reads TGTGCCAGCAGCTTAGTCGGGACTAGCGGGAGTCATCAGGGGGGGCAGTACTTC. This sequence encodes CASSLVGTSGSHQGGQYF.

The J gene is TRBJ2-2, the V gene TRBV28; TRBD2 matches 13 bases. The CDR3 consists of 16 residues. V was clipped by 10 bases and J by 7 bases; unmatched bases: 12. The V gene's germline CDR1 is MDHEN and CDR2 SYDVKM. The DNA of the CDR3 is TGTGCCATCTCTGGGACTAGCGGGGATCCGGGCGGGGAGCTGTTTTTT. Residues: CAISGTSGDPGGELFF. The variable domain in full, with the rest retrieved from reference TRBV28 and TRBJ2-2, is DVKVTQSSRYLVKRTGEKVFLECVQDMDHENMFWYRQDPGLGLRLIYFSYDVKMKEKGDIPEGYSVSREKKERFSLILESASTNQTSMYLCAISGTSGDPGGELFFGEGSRLTVL.

The rearrangement joins TRBV2 to TRBJ2-3; D is ambiguous. The CDR3 runs 14 residues. V gave up 10 bases and J gave up 2 bases, with 16 bases separating them. Germline V gene lookup returns CDR1 SNHLY and CDR2 FYNNEI. CDR3 nucleotide sequence: TGTGCCATCCGGAAGGCGGATGACACAGATACGCAGTATTTT. It translates to CAIRKADDTDTQYF.

This chain uses TRBV5-1 with TRBJ1-3; D is undetermined. The length of the CDR3 is 15 residues. Between the trimmed V and J ends, which lost 4 bases and 0 bases, there was a span of 11 bases. CDR1 is SGHRS and CDR2 is YFSETQ in the germline V gene. DNA for the CDR3: TGCGCCAGCAGCCGGGAGGGAGGCTCTGGAAACACCATATATTTT. As protein: CASSREGGSGNTIYF.

This chain links TRBV19 with TRBJ2-7; maybe TRBD2 (5 bases). Germline CDR1 LNHDA, CDR2 SQIVND (reference sequence). This CDR3 has 13 residues. Trimming pared 5 bases from V and 2 bases from J, leaving 10 bases between. CDR3 amino acids: CASSYSGTYEQYF. The CDR3 bases are TGTGCCAGTAGTTACAGCGGAACCTACGAGCAGTACTTC.

The rearrangement links TRBV7-9 to TRBJ1-1; D unclear. The CDR3 is 11 amino acids. Germline V lookup: CDR1 SEHNR, CDR2 FQNEAQ (reference sequence). V lost 2 bases, J lost 11 bases, and 9 bases lay in between. CDR3 sequence reads: CASSLTSGAFF. Here the CDR3 DNA reads TGTGCCAGCAGCTTAACTTCGGGGGCTTTCTTT. The complete variable domain, with remaining parts taken from reference TRBV7-9 and TRBJ1-1, reads DTGVSQNPRHKITKRGQNVTFRCDPISEHNRLYWYRQTLGQGPEFLTYFQNEAQLEKSRLLSDRFSAERPKGSFSTLEIQRTEQGDSAMYLCASSLTSGAFFGQGTRLTVV.

The V gene is TRBV6-6, the J gene TRBJ1-3, with D hard to call. Per germline, CDR1 MNHNY and CDR2 SVGAGI (reference sequence). V was pared by 2 bases and J by 1 base, with 6 bases between. CDR3 length: 14 residues. For the CDR3, the DNA is TGTGCCAGCAGTTACCTCCCATCTGGAAACACCATATATTTT. This sequence encodes CASSYLPSGNTIYF.

The DNA of the CDR3 is TGTGCCAGCAGTGTCGGGCAGGGAACCTACGAGCAGTACTTC. Translating it yields CASSVGQGTYEQYF. The rearrangement joins TRBV6-5 to TRBJ2-7; TRBD1 might be the D (5 bases). There are 14 residues in the CDR3. The V and J ends lost 5 bases and 2 bases respectively, with 13 bases between them. CDR1 is MNHEY, CDR2 SVGAGI, per germline.

This clone was counted once. V gene TRBV5-1 combines with J gene TRBJ2-3, with D unresolved. CDR3 length: 13 residues. Germline CDR1 and CDR2: SGHRS and YFSETQ. The ends were cut back, 0 bases at V and 0 bases at J, with 2 bases in the middle. In DNA form, the CDR3 reads TGCGCCAGCAGCTTGGTAAGCACAGATACGCAGTATTTT. It translates to CASSLVSTDTQYF.